This T cell receptor beta chain derives from a study of cytomegalovirus exposure and HLA in healthy donors. Study context: There were 117 million unique TCR beta sequences, drawn from 180 million or so T cells, in an earlier analysis.

Every donor was a healthy person donating bone marrow. PCR employed 60 Vbeta and 13 Jbeta primers. As processed by the authors: An analysis that came later counted 77 million or so unique TCR beta chains, around 12 million shared. Using immunoSEQ multiplex PCR, the repertoire was profiled, and TCRdb retains in-frame clones only, with some absent. V and J calls and clone size follow that table, whereas D and trimming were derived from the DNA. Here the sample spans 90,000 to 130,000 clones, more than 65% being singletons. General observations from the study: Donors were assumed by presence/absence analyses to have roughly uniform sequencing depth.

Concerning this clone itself: Its specificity is unknown.

The sample taken for sequencing was PBMCs. This receptor was taken from a man between 25 and 39 years old in good health and CMV-seropositive.

The CDR3 DNA sequence: TGTGCCAGCAGCTTAGAGCCTACAGGGGGCTCCGGGGAGCTGTTTTTT. It translates to CASSLEPTGGSGELFF. J is TRBJ2-2 and V is TRBV7-2; TRBD1 matches at 9 bases. J gave up 6 bases and V 1 base, and 6 bases lay outside the gene matches. Germline CDR1 is SGHTA and CDR2 is FQGNSA. This CDR3 has 16 residues. The whole variable domain, remainder taken from reference TRBV7-2 and TRBJ2-2, is GAGVSQSPSNKVTEKGKDVELRCDPISGHTALYWYRQSLGQGLEFLIYFQGNSAPDKSGLPSDRFSAERTGGSVSTLTIQRTQQEDSAVYLCASSLEPTGGSGELFFGEGSRLTVL.